This T cell receptor (beta chain) was captured by sequencing in a study of shared clonotypes between healthy human individuals. The wider study: Three plates were used per donor for CD4 naive, three for CD4 memory, two for CD8 naive and one for CD8 memory.

It was CD45RO-negative cells, positively selected for CCR7, that made up naive CD8 cells, with terminally differentiated effector memory CD45RA+ cells excluded. The germline V gene encodes CDR1 SGHNT and CDR2 YYREEE (reference sequence). V lost 0 bases, J lost 7 bases, and 5 bases lay in between. The CDR3 extends over 11 amino acids. This table comes from immunoSEQ multiplex PCR, and its TCRdb copy is limited to in-frame clones, with some not included. The data show roughly 550,000 clones, nearly 97% seen once. This TCR was sampled from a woman younger than 45 in good health. This sequence joins TRBV5-4 and TRBJ2-7; D is unclear. The sample comprised naive CD8+ T cells sorted from blood. Here the CDR3 reads CASSLAEEQYF. CDR3 coding DNA: TGTGCCAGCAGCTTGGCCGAAGAGCAGTACTTC.